This T cell receptor beta chain was documented in a study of cytomegalovirus exposure and HLA in healthy donors. The CDR3 totals 14 residues. The germline CDR1 and CDR2 sequences are KGHSH and LQKENI. The ends lost 2 bases at V and 4 bases at J; junction bases unmatched: 2. In the PCR, 60 Vbeta and 13 Jbeta primers were used. Here immunoSEQ multiplex PCR was the method, and the copy in TCRdb shows in-frame clones only, minus some. Here the sample spans around 120,000 clones, around 84% being singletons. What was sequenced was PBMCs. The V gene is TRBV18, the J gene TRBJ1-5; 7 bases are shared with TRBD1. The receptor was isolated from a man aged 45-60 years in good health and CMV-seronegative. The CDR3 loop reads CASSPTGENQPQHF. In nucleotides, the CDR3 is TGTGCCAGCTCACCAACAGGGGAAAATCAGCCCCAGCATTTT.